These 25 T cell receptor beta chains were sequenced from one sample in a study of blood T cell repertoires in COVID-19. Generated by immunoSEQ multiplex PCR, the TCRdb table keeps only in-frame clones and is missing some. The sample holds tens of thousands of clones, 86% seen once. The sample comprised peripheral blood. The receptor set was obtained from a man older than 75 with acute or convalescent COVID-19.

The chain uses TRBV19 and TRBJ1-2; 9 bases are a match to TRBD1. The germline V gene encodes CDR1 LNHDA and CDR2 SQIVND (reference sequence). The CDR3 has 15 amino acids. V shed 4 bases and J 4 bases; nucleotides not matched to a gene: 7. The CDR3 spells CASSTITGGGYGYTF. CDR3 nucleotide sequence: TGTGCCAGTAGTACAATCACAGGGGGCGGCTATGGCTACACCTTC.

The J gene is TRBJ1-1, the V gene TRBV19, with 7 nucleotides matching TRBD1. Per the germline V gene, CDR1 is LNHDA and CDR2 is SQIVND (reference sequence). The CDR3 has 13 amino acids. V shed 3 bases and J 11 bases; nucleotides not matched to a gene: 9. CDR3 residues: CASSIQGGAVAFF. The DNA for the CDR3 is TGTGCCAGTAGTATTCAAGGGGGCGCGGTGGCTTTCTTT.

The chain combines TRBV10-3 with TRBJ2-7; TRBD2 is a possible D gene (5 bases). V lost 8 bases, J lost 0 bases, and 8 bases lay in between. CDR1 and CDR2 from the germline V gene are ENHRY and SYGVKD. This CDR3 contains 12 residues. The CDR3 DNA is TGTGCCATCGGACTCCCCTCCTACGAGCAGTACTTC. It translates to CAIGLPSYEQYF.

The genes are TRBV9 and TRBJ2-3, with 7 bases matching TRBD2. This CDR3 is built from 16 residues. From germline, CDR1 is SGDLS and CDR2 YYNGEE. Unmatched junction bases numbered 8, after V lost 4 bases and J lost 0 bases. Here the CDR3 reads CASSKRAGPSTDTQYF. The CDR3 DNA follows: TGTGCCAGCAGCAAGAGAGCGGGACCGAGCACAGATACGCAGTATTTT. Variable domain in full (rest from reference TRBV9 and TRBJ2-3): DSGVTQTPKHLITATGQRVTLRCSPRSGDLSVYWYQQSLDQGLQFLIQYYNGEERAKGNILERFSAQQFPDLHSELNLSSLELGDSALYFCASSKRAGPSTDTQYFGPGTRLTVL.

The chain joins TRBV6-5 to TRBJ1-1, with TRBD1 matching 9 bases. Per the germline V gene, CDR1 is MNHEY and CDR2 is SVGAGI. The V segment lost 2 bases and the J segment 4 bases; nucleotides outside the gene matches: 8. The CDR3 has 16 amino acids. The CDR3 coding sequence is TGTGCCAGCAGTTACGCACCCGACAGGGGGATCACTGAAGCTTTCTTT. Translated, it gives CASSYAPDRGITEAFF.

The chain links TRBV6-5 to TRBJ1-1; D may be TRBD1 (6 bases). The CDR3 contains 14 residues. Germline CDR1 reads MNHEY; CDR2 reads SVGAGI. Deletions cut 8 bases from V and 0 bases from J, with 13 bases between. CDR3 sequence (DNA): TGTGCCAGCTTAGACAGGTTCATGAACACTGAAGCTTTCTTT. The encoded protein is CASLDRFMNTEAFF.

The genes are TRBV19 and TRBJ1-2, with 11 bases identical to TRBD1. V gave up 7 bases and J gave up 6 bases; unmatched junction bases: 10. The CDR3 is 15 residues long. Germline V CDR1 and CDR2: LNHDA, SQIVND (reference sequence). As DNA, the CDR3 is TGTGCCAGTACCTCGATCGGGACAGGGGGTGATGGCTACACCTTC. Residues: CASTSIGTGGDGYTF.

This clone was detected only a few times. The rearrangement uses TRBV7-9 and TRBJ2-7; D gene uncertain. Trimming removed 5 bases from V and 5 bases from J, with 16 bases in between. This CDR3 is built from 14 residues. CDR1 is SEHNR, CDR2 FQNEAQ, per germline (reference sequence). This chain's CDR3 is CASSPLGPENEQYF. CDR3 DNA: TGTGCCAGCAGCCCCCTTGGGCCGGAAAACGAGCAGTACTTC.

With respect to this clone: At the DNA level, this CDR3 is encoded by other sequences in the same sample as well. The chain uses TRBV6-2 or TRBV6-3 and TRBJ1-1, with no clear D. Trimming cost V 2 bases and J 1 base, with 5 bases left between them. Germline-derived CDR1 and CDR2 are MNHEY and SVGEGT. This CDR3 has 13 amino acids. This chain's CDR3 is CASSYRGNTEAFF. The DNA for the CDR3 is TGTGCCAGCAGTTACCGGGGGAACACTGAAGCTTTCTTT.

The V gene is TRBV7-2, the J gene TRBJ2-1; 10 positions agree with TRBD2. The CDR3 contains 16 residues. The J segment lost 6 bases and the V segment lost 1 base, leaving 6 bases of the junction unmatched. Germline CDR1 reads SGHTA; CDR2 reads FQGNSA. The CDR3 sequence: CASSLGPSGGANEQFF. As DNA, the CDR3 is TGTGCCAGCAGCTTAGGACCCAGCGGGGGGGCCAATGAGCAGTTCTTC.

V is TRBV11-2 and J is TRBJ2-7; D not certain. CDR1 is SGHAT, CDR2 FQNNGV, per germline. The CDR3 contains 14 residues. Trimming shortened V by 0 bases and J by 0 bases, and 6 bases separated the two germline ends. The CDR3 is CASSLEASSYEQYF. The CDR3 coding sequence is TGTGCCAGCAGCTTAGAGGCCAGCTCCTACGAGCAGTACTTC.

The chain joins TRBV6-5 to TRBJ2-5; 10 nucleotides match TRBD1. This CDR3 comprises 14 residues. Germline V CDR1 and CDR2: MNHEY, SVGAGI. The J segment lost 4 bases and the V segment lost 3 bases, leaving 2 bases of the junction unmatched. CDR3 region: CASSYGDRGETQYF. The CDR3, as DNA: TGTGCCAGCAGTTATGGGGACAGGGGAGAGACCCAGTACTTC.

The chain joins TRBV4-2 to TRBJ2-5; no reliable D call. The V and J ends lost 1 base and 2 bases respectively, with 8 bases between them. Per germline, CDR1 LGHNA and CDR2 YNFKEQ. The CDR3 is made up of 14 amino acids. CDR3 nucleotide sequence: TGTGCCAGCAGCCAAGGGCGGATGCAAGAGACCCAGTACTTC. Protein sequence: CASSQGRMQETQYF.

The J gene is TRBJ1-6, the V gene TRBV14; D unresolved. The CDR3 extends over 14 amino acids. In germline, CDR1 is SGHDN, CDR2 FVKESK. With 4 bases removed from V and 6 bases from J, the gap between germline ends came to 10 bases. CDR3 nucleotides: TGTGCCAGCAGCCGTAAGCTAACTAATTCACCCCTCCACTTT. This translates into CASSRKLTNSPLHF.

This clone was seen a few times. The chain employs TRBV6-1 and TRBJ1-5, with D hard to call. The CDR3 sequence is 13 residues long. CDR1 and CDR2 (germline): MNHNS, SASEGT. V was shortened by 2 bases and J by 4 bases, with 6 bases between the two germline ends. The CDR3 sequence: CASSELANQPQHF. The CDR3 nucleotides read TGTGCCAGCAGTGAATTGGCAAATCAGCCCCAGCATTTT.

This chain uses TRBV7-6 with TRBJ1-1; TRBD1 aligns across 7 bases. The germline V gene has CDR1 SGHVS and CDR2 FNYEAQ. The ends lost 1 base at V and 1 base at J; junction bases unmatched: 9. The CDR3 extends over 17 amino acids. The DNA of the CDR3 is TGTGCCAGCAGCTTAGATACAGGGGCGAACAAGAACACTGAAGCTTTCTTT. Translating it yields CASSLDTGANKNTEAFF.

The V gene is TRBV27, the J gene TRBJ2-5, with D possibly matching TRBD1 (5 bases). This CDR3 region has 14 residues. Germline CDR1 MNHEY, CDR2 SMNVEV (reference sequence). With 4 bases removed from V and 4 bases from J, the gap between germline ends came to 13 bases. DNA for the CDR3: TGTGCCAGCAGTTCCGCCAGGGTCGGAGAGACCCAGTACTTC. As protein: CASSSARVGETQYF.

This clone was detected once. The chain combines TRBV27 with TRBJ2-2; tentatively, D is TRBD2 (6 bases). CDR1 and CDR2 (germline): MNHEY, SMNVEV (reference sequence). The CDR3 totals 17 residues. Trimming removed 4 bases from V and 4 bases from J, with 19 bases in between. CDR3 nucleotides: TGTGCCAGCAGTTCTGGTTCGACTAGTGGACCCACCGGGGAGCTGTTTTTT. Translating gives CASSSGSTSGPTGELFF.

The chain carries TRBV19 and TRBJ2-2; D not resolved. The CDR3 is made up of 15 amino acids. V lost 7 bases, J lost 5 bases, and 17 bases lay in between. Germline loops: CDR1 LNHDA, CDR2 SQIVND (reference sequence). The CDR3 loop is CASTLKSPGTGELFF. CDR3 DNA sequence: TGTGCCAGTACCTTAAAAAGCCCAGGAACCGGGGAGCTGTTTTTT.

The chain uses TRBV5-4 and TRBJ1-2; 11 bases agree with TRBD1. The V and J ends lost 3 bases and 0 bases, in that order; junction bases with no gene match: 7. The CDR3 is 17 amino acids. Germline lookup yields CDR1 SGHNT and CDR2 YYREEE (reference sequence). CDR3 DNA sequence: TGTGCCAGCAGCTCACCGGGACAGGGGGTAACTAACTATGGCTACACCTTC. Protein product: CASSSPGQGVTNYGYTF.

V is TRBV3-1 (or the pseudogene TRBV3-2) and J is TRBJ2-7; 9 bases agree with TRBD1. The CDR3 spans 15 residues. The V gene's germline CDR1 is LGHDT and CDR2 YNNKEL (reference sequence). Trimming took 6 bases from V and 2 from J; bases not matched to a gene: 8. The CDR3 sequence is CASSHTGQGTYEQYF. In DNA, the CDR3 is TGTGCCAGCAGTCACACGGGACAGGGTACCTACGAGCAGTACTTC.

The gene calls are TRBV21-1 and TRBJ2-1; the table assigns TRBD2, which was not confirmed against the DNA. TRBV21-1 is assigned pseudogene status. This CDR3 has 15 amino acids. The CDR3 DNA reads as TGTGCCAGCAGTCCGGATCGGAGCTCCTACAATGAGCAGTTCTTC. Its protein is CASSPDRSSYNEQFF.

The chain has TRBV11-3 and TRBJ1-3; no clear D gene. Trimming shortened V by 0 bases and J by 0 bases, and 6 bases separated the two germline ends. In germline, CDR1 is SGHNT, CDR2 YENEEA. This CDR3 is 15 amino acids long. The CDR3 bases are TGTGCCAGCAGCTTAGAGGGCACCTCTGGAAACACCATATATTTT. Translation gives CASSLEGTSGNTIYF.

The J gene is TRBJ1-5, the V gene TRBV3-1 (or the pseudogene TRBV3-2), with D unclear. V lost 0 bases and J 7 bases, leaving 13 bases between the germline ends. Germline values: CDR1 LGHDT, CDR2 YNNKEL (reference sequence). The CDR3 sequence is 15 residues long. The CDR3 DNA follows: TGTGCCAGCAGCCAAGATCCGGGGAAGGGACAGCCCCAGCATTTT. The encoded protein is CASSQDPGKGQPQHF.

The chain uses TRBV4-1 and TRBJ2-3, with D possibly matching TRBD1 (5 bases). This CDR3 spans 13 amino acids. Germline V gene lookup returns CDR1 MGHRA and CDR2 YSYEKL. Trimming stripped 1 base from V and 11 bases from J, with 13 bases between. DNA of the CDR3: TGCGCCAGCAGCCAAGCTGTCAGGGTGGTGCAGTATTTT. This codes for CASSQAVRVVQYF.